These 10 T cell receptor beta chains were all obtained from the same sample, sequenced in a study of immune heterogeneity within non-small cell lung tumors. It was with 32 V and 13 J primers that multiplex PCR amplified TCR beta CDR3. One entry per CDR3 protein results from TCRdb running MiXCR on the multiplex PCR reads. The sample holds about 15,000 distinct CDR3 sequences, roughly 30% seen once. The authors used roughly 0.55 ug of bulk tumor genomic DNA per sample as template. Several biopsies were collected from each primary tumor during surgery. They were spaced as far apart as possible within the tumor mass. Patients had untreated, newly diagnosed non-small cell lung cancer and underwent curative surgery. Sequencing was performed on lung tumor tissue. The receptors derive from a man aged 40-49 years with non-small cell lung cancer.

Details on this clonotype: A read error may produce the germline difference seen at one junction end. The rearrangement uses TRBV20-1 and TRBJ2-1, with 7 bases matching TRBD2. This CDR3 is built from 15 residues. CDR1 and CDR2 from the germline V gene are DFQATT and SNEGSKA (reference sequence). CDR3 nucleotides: TGCAATGCTAGAGTGCGGGGGAGGGCAGACAATGAGCAGTTCTTC. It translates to CNARVRGRADNEQFF.

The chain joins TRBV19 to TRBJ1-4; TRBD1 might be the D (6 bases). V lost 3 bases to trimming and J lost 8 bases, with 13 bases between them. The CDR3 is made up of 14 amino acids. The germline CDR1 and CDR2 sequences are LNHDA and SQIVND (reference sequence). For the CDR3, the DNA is TGTGCCAGTAGTATGGCAGGGGCACGAGAAAAACTGTTTTTT. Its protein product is CASSMAGAREKLFF.

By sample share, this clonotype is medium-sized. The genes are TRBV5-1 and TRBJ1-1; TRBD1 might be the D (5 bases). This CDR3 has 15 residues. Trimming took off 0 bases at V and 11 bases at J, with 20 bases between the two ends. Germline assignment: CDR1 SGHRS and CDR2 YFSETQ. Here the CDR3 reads CASSLDTYSTPGAFF. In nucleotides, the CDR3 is TGCGCCAGCAGCTTGGACACTTATTCCACTCCAGGGGCTTTCTTT.

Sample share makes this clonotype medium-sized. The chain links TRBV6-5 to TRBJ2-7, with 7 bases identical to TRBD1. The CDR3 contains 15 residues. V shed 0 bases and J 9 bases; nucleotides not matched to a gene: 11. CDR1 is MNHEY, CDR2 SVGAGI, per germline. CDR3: CASSYSGQPSFGQYF. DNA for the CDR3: TGTGCCAGCAGTTACTCGGGACAGCCGTCCTTTGGGCAGTACTTC.

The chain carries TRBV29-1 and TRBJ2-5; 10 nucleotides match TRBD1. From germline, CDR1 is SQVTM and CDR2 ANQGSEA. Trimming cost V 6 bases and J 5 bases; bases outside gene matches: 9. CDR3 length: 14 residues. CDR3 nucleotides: TGCAGCGTCGGGAGGACAGGGGGTTCGGAGACCCAGTACTTC. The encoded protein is CSVGRTGGSETQYF.

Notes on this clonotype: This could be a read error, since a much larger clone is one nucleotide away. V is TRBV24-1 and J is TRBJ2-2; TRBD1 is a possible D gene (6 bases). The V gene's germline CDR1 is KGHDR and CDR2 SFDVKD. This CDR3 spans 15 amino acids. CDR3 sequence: CATSEYRDGTEELFF. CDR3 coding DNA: TGTGCCACCAGTGAATACAGGGATGGCACCGAGGAGCTGTTTTTT.

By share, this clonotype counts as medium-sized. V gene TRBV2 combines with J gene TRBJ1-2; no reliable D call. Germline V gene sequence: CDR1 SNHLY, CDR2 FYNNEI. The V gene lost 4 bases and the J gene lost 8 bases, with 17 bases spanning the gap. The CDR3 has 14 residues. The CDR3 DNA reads TGTGCCAGCAGTGTGAAGGGAGGAGTGTCCGGCTACACCTTC. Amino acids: CASSVKGGVSGYTF.

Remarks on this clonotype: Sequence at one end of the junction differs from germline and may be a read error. The CDR3 DNA sequence: TGTGCCAGAAGCCAGGACAGGGATCAGCCCCAGCATTTT. Translated: CARSQDRDQPQHF. V is TRBV3-1 and J is TRBJ1-5, with 8 positions matching TRBD1. This CDR3 comprises 13 residues. The germline V gene has CDR1 LGHDT and CDR2 YNNKEL (reference sequence).

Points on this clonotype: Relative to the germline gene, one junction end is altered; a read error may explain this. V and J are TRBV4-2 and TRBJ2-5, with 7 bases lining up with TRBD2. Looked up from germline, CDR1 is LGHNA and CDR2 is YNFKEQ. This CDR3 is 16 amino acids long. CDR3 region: CAGSQEFASGGETQYF. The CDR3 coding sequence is TGTGCCGGCAGCCAAGAATTCGCTAGCGGTGGGGAGACCCAGTACTTC.

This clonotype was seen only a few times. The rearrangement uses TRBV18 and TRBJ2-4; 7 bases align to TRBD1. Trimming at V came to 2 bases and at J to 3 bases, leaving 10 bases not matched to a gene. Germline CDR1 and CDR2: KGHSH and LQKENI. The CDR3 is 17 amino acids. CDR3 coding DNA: TGTGCCAGCTCACCATTTTTGCTCGGGACAGACAAAAACATTCAGTACTTC. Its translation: CASSPFLLGTDKNIQYF.